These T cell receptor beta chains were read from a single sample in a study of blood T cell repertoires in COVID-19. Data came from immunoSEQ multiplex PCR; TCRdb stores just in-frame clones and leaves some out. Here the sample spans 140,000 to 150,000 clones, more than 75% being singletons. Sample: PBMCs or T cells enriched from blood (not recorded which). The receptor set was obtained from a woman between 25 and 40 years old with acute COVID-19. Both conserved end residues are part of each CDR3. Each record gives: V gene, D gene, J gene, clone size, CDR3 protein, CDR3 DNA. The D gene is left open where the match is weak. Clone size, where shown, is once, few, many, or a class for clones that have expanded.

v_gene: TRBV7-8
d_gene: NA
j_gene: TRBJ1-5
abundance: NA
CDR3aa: CASSLDLQVAQPQHF
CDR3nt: TGTGCCAGCAGCTTAGATTTGCAGGTGGCCCAGCCCCAGCATTTT

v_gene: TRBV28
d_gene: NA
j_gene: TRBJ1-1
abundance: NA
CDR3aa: CASSLSAGVNTEAFF
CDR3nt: TGTGCCAGCAGTTTGTCCGCAGGGGTGAACACTGAAGCTTTCTTT

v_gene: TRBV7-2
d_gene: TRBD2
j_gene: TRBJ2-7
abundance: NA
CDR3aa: CASSGLRAGDQEQYF
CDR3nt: TGTGCCAGCAGCGGACTCAGAGCGGGAGACCAAGAGCAGTACTTC

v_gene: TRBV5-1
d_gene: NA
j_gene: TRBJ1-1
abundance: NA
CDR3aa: CASSLLAGSEAFF
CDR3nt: TGCGCCAGCAGCTTGTTGGCCGGGAGTGAAGCTTTCTTT

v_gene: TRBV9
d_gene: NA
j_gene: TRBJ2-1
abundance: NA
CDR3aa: CASSVEASRGNEQFF
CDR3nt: TGTGCCAGCAGCGTAGAGGCTAGTCGCGGCAATGAGCAGTTCTTC

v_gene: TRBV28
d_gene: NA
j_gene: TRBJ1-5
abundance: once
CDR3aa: CASTGDGNQPQHF
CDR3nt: TGTGCCAGCACGGGTGACGGCAATCAGCCCCAGCATTTT

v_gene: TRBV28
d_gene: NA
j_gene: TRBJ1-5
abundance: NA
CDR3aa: CASSFVALIGQPQHF
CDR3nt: TGTGCCAGCAGTTTCGTGGCACTAATCGGTCAGCCCCAGCATTTT

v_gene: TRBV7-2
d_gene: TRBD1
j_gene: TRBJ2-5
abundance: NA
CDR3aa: CASSRPGTGAETQYF
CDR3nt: TGTGCCAGCAGCCGCCCCGGGACAGGGGCAGAGACCCAGTACTTC

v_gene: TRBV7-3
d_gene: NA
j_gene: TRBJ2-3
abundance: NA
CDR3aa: CASSSRVRTDTQYF
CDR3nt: TGTGCCAGCAGCTCGAGGGTTCGCACAGATACGCAGTATTTT

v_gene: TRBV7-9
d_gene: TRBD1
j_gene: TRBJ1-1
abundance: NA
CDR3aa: CASSLEGATEAFF
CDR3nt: TGTGCCAGCAGCTTAGAGGGGGCCACTGAAGCTTTCTTT

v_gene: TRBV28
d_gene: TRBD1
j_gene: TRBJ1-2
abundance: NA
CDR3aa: CASSLNRGPRGYTF
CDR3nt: TGTGCCAGCAGTTTAAACAGGGGGCCGAGGGGCTACACCTTC

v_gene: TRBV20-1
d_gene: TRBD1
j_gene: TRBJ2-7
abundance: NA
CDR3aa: CSASIAGGEVEQYF
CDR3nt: TGCAGTGCTAGTATAGCAGGGGGCGAGGTCGAGCAGTACTTC

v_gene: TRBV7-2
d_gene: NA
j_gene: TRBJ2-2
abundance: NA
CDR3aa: CASTLSPAGLNTGELFF
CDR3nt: TGTGCCAGCACTCTTAGCCCGGCGGGGCTGAACACCGGGGAGCTGTTTTTT

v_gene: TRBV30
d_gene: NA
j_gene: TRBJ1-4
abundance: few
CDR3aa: CAWNLGGTNEKLFF
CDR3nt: TGTGCCTGGAATCTCGGCGGAACTAATGAAAAACTGTTTTTT

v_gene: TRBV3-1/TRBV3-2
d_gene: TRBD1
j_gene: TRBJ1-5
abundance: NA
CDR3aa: CASNGTGGPNQPQHF
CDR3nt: TGTGCCAGCAACGGGACAGGGGGCCCCAATCAGCCCCAGCATTTT

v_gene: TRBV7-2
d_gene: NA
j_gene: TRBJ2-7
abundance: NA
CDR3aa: CASSLGQGGYEQYF
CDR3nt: TGTGCCAGCAGCTTAGGACAGGGAGGATACGAGCAGTACTTC

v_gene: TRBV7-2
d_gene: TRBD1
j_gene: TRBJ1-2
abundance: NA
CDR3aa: CASSDRGQGGYTF
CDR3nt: TGTGCCAGCAGCGACAGGGGGCAAGGTGGCTACACCTTC

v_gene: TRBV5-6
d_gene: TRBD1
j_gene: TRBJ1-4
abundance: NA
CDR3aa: CASSSRRQGREKLFF
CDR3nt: TGTGCCAGCAGCTCGCGTCGACAGGGTCGCGAAAAACTGTTTTTT

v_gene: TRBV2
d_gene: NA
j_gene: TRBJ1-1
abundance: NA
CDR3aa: CASNGMAPDLVTEAFF
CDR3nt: TGTGCCAGCAATGGTATGGCCCCCGATCTGGTTACTGAAGCTTTCTTT

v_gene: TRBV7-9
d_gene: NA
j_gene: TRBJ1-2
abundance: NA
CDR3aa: CASSYLTDSIYGYTF
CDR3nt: TGTGCCAGCAGCTATCTAACGGACAGCATTTATGGCTACACCTTC

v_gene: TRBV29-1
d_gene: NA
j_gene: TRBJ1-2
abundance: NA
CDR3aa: CSVEGLQVQAYGYTF
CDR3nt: TGCAGCGTTGAAGGGTTGCAAGTGCAGGCCTATGGCTACACCTTC

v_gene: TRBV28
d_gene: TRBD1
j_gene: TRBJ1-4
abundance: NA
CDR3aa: CAAQDRGDGKLFF
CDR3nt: TGTGCCGCCCAGGACAGGGGCGATGGAAAACTGTTTTTT

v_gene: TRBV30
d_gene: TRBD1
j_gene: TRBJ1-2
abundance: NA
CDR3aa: CAWSLSETGADGYTF
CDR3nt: TGTGCCTGGAGTTTATCGGAGACAGGGGCGGATGGCTACACCTTC

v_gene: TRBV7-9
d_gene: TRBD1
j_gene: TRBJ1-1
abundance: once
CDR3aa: CASSLGTAFEAFF
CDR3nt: TGTGCCAGCAGCTTGGGGACAGCCTTTGAAGCTTTCTTT

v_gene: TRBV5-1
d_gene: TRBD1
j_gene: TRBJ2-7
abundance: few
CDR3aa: CASSSKTGTSREQYF
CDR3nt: TGCGCCAGCAGCTCTAAGACAGGGACATCGAGAGAGCAGTACTTC

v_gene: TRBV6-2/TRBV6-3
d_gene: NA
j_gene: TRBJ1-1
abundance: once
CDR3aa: CASSYYPGTPNTEAFF
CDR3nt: TGTGCCAGCAGTTACTACCCCGGGACACCGAACACTGAAGCTTTCTTT

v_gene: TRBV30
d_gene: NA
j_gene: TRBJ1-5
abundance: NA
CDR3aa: CAWSDPGQDNQPQHF
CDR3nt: TGTGCCTGGAGTGACCCTGGGCAGGACAATCAGCCCCAGCATTTT

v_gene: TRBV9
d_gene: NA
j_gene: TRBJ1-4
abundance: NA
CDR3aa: CASSVRWDWGELFF
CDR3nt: TGTGCCAGCAGCGTAAGGTGGGACTGGGGCGAACTGTTTTTT

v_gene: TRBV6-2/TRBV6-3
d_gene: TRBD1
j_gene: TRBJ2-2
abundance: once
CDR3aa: CASSYLGQGASGELFF
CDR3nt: TGTGCCAGCAGTTATTTGGGACAGGGGGCCTCCGGGGAGCTGTTTTTT

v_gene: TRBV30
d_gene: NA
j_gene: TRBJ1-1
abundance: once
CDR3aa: CAWGKTTVTEAFF
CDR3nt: TGTGCCTGGGGCAAAACGACAGTCACTGAAGCTTTCTTT

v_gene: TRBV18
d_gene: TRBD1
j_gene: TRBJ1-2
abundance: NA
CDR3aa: CASSPAGGANYGYTF
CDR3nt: TGTGCCAGCTCACCTGCAGGGGGAGCTAACTATGGCTACACCTTC

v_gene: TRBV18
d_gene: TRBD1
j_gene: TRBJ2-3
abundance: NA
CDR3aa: CASSTGKGASTDTQYF
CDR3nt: TGTGCCAGCTCGACCGGGAAGGGGGCTAGCACAGATACGCAGTATTTT